A selection of T cell receptor beta chains follows, all from one sample in a study of blood T cells in healthy people across ages. A single record per CDR3 protein comes from TCRdb applying MiXCR to the 5' RACE reads. The sample has hundreds of thousands of distinct CDR3 sequences, about 51% seen once. The specimen sequenced was blood. Receptors were obtained from a woman older than 75 in good health. CDR3s include the opening cysteine and the closing phenylalanine or tryptophan. The D gene is left open where the match is weak. Rows may omit the clone size; those that give it use once, few, many or a size class.

v_call	d_call	j_call	clone_size	cdr3_aa	cdr3_nt
TRBV20-1	-	TRBJ2-7	-	CSAPDNRSRYEQYF	TGCAGTGCTCCGGACAATCGGAGCCGCTACGAGCAGTACTTC
TRBV3-1	TRBD2	TRBJ2-4	-	CASSQGLAQNIQYF	TGTGCCAGCAGCCAGGGACTAGCCCAAAACATTCAGTACTTC
TRBV5-5	-	TRBJ2-3	-	CASSFLGGTTDTQYF	TGTGCCAGCAGCTTCCTTGGGGGGACCACAGATACGCAGTATTTT
TRBV27	TRBD1	TRBJ2-1	many	CASSLDRGVSYNEQFF	TGTGCCAGCAGTCTGGACAGGGGGGTATCCTACAATGAGCAGTTCTTC
TRBV24-1	-	TRBJ2-1	-	CATSDVGRGGNEQFF	TGTGCCACCAGTGATGTTGGCAGGGGGGGCAATGAGCAGTTCTTC
TRBV19	TRBD1	TRBJ2-4	-	CASRGTARNIQYF	TGTGCCAGTAGGGGGACAGCCAGGAACATTCAGTACTTC
TRBV2	-	TRBJ2-1	few	CASSDAAGRGEQFF	TGTGCCAGCAGTGATGCTGCTGGTCGCGGGGAGCAGTTCTTC
TRBV2	-	TRBJ2-1	-	CASSEGPLPYNEQFF	TGTGCCAGCAGTGAAGGTCCCCTACCCTACAATGAGCAGTTCTTC
TRBV6-5	TRBD2	TRBJ2-2	many	CASRTSGGNTGELFF	TGTGCCAGCAGAACTAGCGGGGGTAACACCGGGGAGCTGTTTTTT
TRBV27	TRBD2	TRBJ2-3	few	CASSTRTSGSTDTQYF	TGTGCCAGCAGTACCCGGACTAGCGGAAGCACAGATACGCAGTATTTT
TRBV18	-	TRBJ2-3	few	CASSPKGRTDTQYF	TGTGCCAGCTCACCGAAGGGGCGGACAGATACGCAGTATTTT
TRBV6-2/TRBV6-3	-	TRBJ2-3	-	CASSYIRASDTQYF	TGTGCCAGCAGTTACATCAGGGCGTCAGATACGCAGTATTTT
TRBV7-9	TRBD1	TRBJ2-7	-	CASSLDVRDRCEQYF	TGTGCCAGCAGCTTAGATGTCAGGGACAGATGCGAGCAGTACTTC
TRBV20-1	-	TRBJ1-1	-	CSARRALGTEAFF	TGCAGTGCTCGACGGGCCTTGGGCACTGAAGCTTTCTTT
TRBV20-1	TRBD1	TRBJ2-7	-	CSARGRDRPYEQYF	TGCAGTGCTAGAGGCCGGGACAGGCCGTACGAGCAGTACTTC
TRBV7-9	-	TRBJ2-1	-	CASSRLSGGLLSDEQFF	TGTGCCAGCAGCCGCCTGTCGGGGGGCCTTTTGAGCGATGAGCAGTTCTTC
TRBV20-1	-	TRBJ2-7	-	CSARDLNSAGLRYEQYF	TGCAGTGCTAGAGATCTGAATAGCGCAGGGTTACGTTACGAGCAGTACTTC
TRBV4-2	-	TRBJ2-7	-	CASSKTGHSYEQYF	TGTGCCAGCAGCAAAACGGGGCACTCCTACGAGCAGTACTTC
TRBV20-1	TRBD1	TRBJ1-1	-	CSARFPTGLNTEAFF	TGCAGTGCTAGATTCCCGACAGGGCTGAACACTGAAGCTTTCTTT
TRBV5-1	TRBD2	TRBJ2-1	once	CASSLEVSGSSNEQFF	TGCGCCAGCAGCTTGGAAGTTAGCGGGAGTTCAAATGAGCAGTTCTTC
TRBV6-2/TRBV6-3	-	TRBJ2-1	-	CASRLLRANEQFF	TGTGCCAGCAGACTCCTCCGGGCAAATGAGCAGTTCTTC
TRBV6-5	-	TRBJ1-2	many	CASRPRDANYGYTF	TGTGCCAGCCGCCCCCGGGACGCTAACTATGGCTACACCTTC
TRBV29-1	-	TRBJ2-3	-	CSVEEVTSRPDTQYF	TGCAGCGTTGAAGAGGTAACTAGCAGACCAGATACGCAGTATTTT
TRBV29-1	-	TRBJ2-6	-	CSVEKILGSVGANVLTF	TGCAGCGTTGAAAAGATTTTAGGGTCTGTAGGGGCCAACGTCCTGACTTTC
TRBV27	TRBD1	TRBJ2-1	-	CASMTRDRGYNEQFF	TGTGCCTCCATGACCAGGGACAGGGGTTACAATGAGCAGTTCTTC
TRBV24-1	TRBD1	TRBJ2-5	-	CATSAPGGMEETQYF	TGTGCCACCAGTGCTCCAGGGGGCATGGAAGAGACCCAGTACTTC
TRBV3-1	-	TRBJ1-5	-	CASSQDRGTAAGPQHF	TGTGCCAGCAGCCAAGATCGTGGGACGGCAGCCGGGCCCCAGCATTTT
TRBV12-3/TRBV12-4	-	TRBJ2-7	many	CASSPSGYEQYF	TGTGCCAGCAGTCCCTCGGGTTACGAGCAGTACTTC
TRBV2	-	TRBJ2-7	-	CASLLNEQYF	TGTGCCAGCCTCCTAAACGAGCAGTACTTC
TRBV21-1	-	TRBJ2-6	-	CASSKEADTVSGANVLTF	TGTGCCAGCAGCAAAGAGGCGGACACCGTCTCTGGGGCCAACGTCCTGACTTTC
TRBV27	-	TRBJ1-2	many	CASSLSRHYGYTF	TGTGCCAGCAGTTTAAGTCGGCACTATGGCTACACCTTC
TRBV20-1	-	TRBJ2-5	-	CSAMSLTQYF	TGCAGTGCTATGTCATTGACCCAGTACTTC
TRBV5-5	TRBD1	TRBJ2-7	many	CASSHSPGQPQEKYEQYF	TGTGCCAGCAGCCATTCCCCGGGACAGCCACAAGAAAAGTACGAGCAGTACTTC
TRBV5-1	-	TRBJ2-1	many	CASSLDGTYNEQFF	TGCGCCAGCAGCTTGGACGGAACCTACAATGAGCAGTTCTTC
TRBV7-2	-	TRBJ2-7	many	CASSYRAEQYF	TGTGCCAGCAGCTATAGGGCTGAGCAGTACTTC
TRBV6-5	-	TRBJ2-1	many	CASSYNRALAGEQFF	TGTGCCAGCAGTTATAACAGGGCCTTAGCCGGTGAGCAGTTCTTC
TRBV20-1	-	TRBJ2-7	-	CSANNPRATAYEQYF	TGCAGTGCAAACAACCCCAGAGCCACGGCCTACGAGCAGTACTTC